This TCR beta chain was recorded in a study of regulatory T cells in long-lasting Graves disease. Study-wide context: Antithyroid drugs had been given to newly diagnosed Graves' patients for under 3 months. Findings and limits, study-wide: Persistent patients had a count of shared public clonotypes (roughly 2,500) that exceeded that of new patients (around 1,000).

At least ten counts were recorded for this clonotype. Antigen: not known. With 8 bases removed from V and 0 bases from J, the gap between germline ends came to 11 bases. This CDR3 contains 13 residues. Germline V CDR1 and CDR2: MDHEN, SYDVKM. The time point: newly diagnosed GD, antithyroid drugs for less than 3 months. PBMC-extracted RNA yielded the TCR library. According to the study, TCR beta libraries were built with iRepertoire HTBI primers and CDR3-region Arm-PCR. Original methodology: The samples yielded roughly 64 TRBV and 14 to 15 TRBJ segments. TCRdb reprocessed the multiplex PCR reads via MiXCR and lists one record per CDR3 protein. The V and J calls and clone size come from TCRdb's table, not from the authors' own analysis. The table includes under 300,000 distinct CDR3 sequences, 20% to 25% detected once.

The V call is TRBV28, the J call TRBJ2-7; D perhaps matches TRBD2 (6 bases). The receptor comes from a female donor with Graves disease. Sequenced here: peripheral blood mononuclear cells (PBMCs), sampled at new diagnosis, from a patient treated with antithyroid drugs. CDR3 residues: CASRWDSSYEQYF. The CDR3 DNA reads TGTGCCAGCCGCTGGGACTCCTCCTACGAGCAGTACTTC.